This T cell receptor (beta chain) came from a study of glioma-infiltrating T cells. The iRepertoire nested amplicon-rescue multiplex PCR amplified TCR alpha and beta CDR3s from RNA. TCRdb re-analysed the multiplex PCR reads in MiXCR, keeping a single row per CDR3 protein. This sample has approximately 190,000 distinct CDR3 sequences; over 25% occur once, and the top ten carry roughly a fifth. General study points: Above-expected tissue-blood divergence occurred in all gliomas, most in low-grade ones.

This clonotype was seen ten or more times. Antigen: not known. In germline, CDR1 is MNHEY, CDR2 SVGEGT. The CDR3 extends over 13 amino acids. Trimming cost V 8 bases and J 3 bases; bases outside gene matches: 4. The sequence was obtained from a human donor with low-grade glioma or glioblastoma, undergoing nonglioma brain surgery, or in good health (not recorded which). Sequences were obtained from glioma tissue, nonneoplastic brain tissue, or PBMCs (not recorded which). The chain recombines TRBV6-2 or TRBV6-3 with TRBJ1-2, with TRBD1 matching 9 bases. Written as DNA, the CDR3 is TGTGCCAGCGGGGGACAGGGACACTATGGCTACACCTTC. Translating gives CASGGQGHYGYTF.